This TCR beta chain originates from a study of blood T cell repertoires in COVID-19. At the level of the study: Whether acute or convalescent, the COVID-19 samples came from the United States, Italy and Spain. The cDNA or gDNA used as material had been derived from T cells, B-cell-depleted T cells, or PBMCs.

The CDR3 totals 18 residues. Losses at the gene ends were 1 base for V and 0 bases for J; bases not matched to a gene: 9. The V gene's germline CDR1 is SGHTA and CDR2 FQGTGA. Some clones are missing from TCRdb's copy, which holds only in-frame ones; the method was immunoSEQ multiplex PCR. The table includes some 150,000 clones, approximately 80% detected once. This clone was seen once. This TCR derives from a woman between 18 and 30 years old who had been exposed to COVID-19. Input material: PBMCs or T cells enriched from blood (not recorded which). The chain recombines TRBV7-3 with TRBJ2-1, with 7 bases lining up with TRBD2. The CDR3 region has the DNA TGTGCCAGCAGCTTAAGCGGGAGCGCGACCAGCTCCTACAATGAGCAGTTCTTC. It translates to CASSLSGSATSSYNEQFF.